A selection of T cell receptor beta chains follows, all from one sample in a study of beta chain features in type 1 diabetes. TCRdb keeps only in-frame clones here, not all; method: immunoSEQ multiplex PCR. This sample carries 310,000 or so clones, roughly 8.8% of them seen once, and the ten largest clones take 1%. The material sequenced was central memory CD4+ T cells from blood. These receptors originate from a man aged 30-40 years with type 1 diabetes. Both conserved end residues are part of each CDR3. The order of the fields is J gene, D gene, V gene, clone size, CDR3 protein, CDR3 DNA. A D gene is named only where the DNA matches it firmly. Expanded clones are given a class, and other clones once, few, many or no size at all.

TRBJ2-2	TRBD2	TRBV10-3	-	CAISGASGGTGELFF	TGTGCCATCAGTGGAGCTAGCGGGGGGACCGGGGAGCTGTTTTTT
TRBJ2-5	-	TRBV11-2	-	CASSFRPGSRETQYF	TGTGCCAGCAGCTTCCGTCCAGGGTCGAGAGAGACCCAGTACTTC
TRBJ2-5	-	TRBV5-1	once	CASSLAGDGETQYF	TGCGCCAGCAGCTTGGCAGGTGATGGTGAGACCCAGTACTTC
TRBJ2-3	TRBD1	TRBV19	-	CASSTGQDSTDTQYF	TGTGCCAGTAGTACCGGACAGGACAGCACAGATACGCAGTATTTT
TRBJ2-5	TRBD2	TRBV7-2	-	CASSPGLATETQYF	TGTGCCAGCAGCCCTGGACTAGCAACCGAGACCCAGTACTTC
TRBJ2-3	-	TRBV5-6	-	CASSYPIGAGTDTQYF	TGTGCCAGCAGCTACCCAATTGGGGCGGGCACAGATACGCAGTATTTT
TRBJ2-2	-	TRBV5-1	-	CASSLGRLANTGELFF	TGCGCCAGCAGCCTGGGAAGGCTAGCGAACACCGGGGAGCTGTTTTTT
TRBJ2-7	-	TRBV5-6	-	CASSLVLSRDEQYF	TGTGCCAGCAGCTTGGTCCTCTCTCGGGATGAGCAGTACTTC
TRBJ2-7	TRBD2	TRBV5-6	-	CASSSGTSGTYEQYF	TGTGCCAGCAGCAGCGGGACTAGCGGGACCTACGAGCAGTACTTC
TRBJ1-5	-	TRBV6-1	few	CASSPDRANQPQHF	TGTGCCAGCAGTCCAGACAGAGCCAATCAGCCCCAGCATTTT
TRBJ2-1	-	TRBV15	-	CATSRITGTVMPNEQFF	TGTGCCACCAGCAGAATAACCGGGACGGTAATGCCCAATGAGCAGTTCTTC
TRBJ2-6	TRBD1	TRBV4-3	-	CASSQGGTVPGANVLTF	TGCGCCAGCAGCCAAGGGGGGACAGTCCCTGGGGCCAACGTCCTGACTTTC
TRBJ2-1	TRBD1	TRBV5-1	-	CASSLGTGADEQFF	TGCGCCAGCAGCTTGGGGACAGGGGCAGATGAGCAGTTCTTC
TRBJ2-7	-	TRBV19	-	CATRAKGNYEQYF	TGTGCCACCCGGGCCAAGGGAAACTACGAGCAGTACTTC
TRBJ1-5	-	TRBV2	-	CASSPSGPLRGAQHF	TGTGCCAGCAGTCCCAGTGGGCCCCTGAGGGGAGCCCAGCATTTT
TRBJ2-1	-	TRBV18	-	CASSPMEGGHNEQFF	TGTGCCAGCTCACCCATGGAGGGGGGCCACAATGAGCAGTTCTTC
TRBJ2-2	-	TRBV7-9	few	CASSLSSVDTGELFF	TGTGCCAGCAGCCTTAGCTCAGTGGACACCGGGGAGCTGTTTTTT